These 25 T cell receptor beta chains originate from one sample sequenced in a study of spatial heterogeneity in lung cancer. Indicated time point: blood at routine non-recurrence follow-up after resection. TCRdb recomputed calls from the 5' RACE reads with MiXCR, one row per CDR3 protein. The repertoire consists of 45,000 to 50,000 distinct CDR3 sequences, with 12% occurring once and the leading ten covering 32%. This specimen consisted of PBMCs, obtained at follow-up. These receptors originate from a male donor with early-stage non-small cell lung cancer.

This clonotype was picked up many times. The chain carries TRBV7-2 and TRBJ2-7; weak D call: TRBD1 (6 bases). CDR3 length equals 13 residues. The germline gives CDR1 SGHTA, CDR2 FQGNSA. The V gene lost 3 bases and the J gene lost 7 bases, with 13 bases spanning the gap. CDR3 sequence reads: CASSFQGSGEQYF. The CDR3 region has the DNA TGTGCCAGCAGCTTCCAGGGGTCGGGAGAGCAGTACTTC.

This clonotype occurred a few times. Here the CDR3 DNA reads TGTGCCAGCACCCCGGGAGTAGCGTATGGCTACACCTTC. Translation gives CASTPGVAYGYTF. The chain carries TRBV12-3 or TRBV12-4 and TRBJ1-2; D is uncertain. This CDR3 spans 13 amino acids. The V end lost 7 bases, the J end lost 5 bases, and 14 bases lay between the germline ends.

This clonotype was seen only a few times. This chain links TRBV20-1 with TRBJ2-1; 9 positions agree with TRBD2. Germline V gives CDR1 DFQATT, CDR2 SNEGSKA (reference sequence). The CDR3 covers 17 residues. With 0 bases clipped from V and 4 bases from J, the junction kept 10 bases outside the gene matches. CDR3 in amino acids: CSARDSGSGVGYNEQFF. The CDR3 nucleotides read TGCAGTGCTAGAGATAGCGGGAGTGGCGTCGGGTACAATGAGCAGTTCTTC.

This clonotype came up a few times. The chain has TRBV7-9 and TRBJ2-5, with D unresolved. CDR3 length: 14 amino acids. Germline CDR1 SEHNR, CDR2 FQNEAQ (reference sequence). Trimming pared 1 base from V and 7 bases from J, leaving 13 bases between. CDR3 protein: CASSLDGPSRTQYF. The CDR3 region has the DNA TGTGCCAGCAGCTTAGATGGGCCCTCCCGGACCCAGTACTTC.

The CDR3 DNA follows: TGCGCCAGCAGTTTAACCAGGGACGGGGCCGGGGAGCTGTTTTTT. As protein: CASSLTRDGAGELFF. The chain couples TRBV5-1 to TRBJ2-2; D possibly matches TRBD1 or TRBD2 (5 bases each). V was clipped by 5 bases and J by 6 bases, with 17 bases between them. CDR3 length: 15 residues. Germline V CDR1 and CDR2: SGHRS, YFSETQ.

The genes are TRBV12-3 or TRBV12-4 and TRBJ1-1; perhaps TRBD1 as D (6 bases). V was trimmed by 3 bases and J by 2 bases, leaving 13 bases between them. CDR3 length: 15 amino acids. Here the CDR3 reads CASSFLAGDNTEAFF. CDR3 in DNA: TGTGCCAGCAGTTTCCTGGCAGGGGATAACACTGAAGCTTTCTTT.

This clonotype was seen only a few times. This chain links TRBV13 with TRBJ2-5; the D is unclear. CDR3 size: 13 residues. The germline CDR1 and CDR2 sequences are PRHDT and FYEKMQ (reference sequence). V was trimmed by 2 bases and J by 6 bases, leaving 10 bases between them. CDR3 in amino acids: CASSLNILKTQYF. The CDR3 DNA reads TGTGCCAGCAGCTTAAATATTTTAAAGACCCAGTACTTC.

This chain joins TRBV9 and TRBJ2-6, with D unresolved. The CDR3 is made up of 16 amino acids. Per germline, CDR1 SGDLS and CDR2 YYNGEE. V dropped 0 bases and J dropped 0 bases, with 7 bases sitting between them. CDR3 sequence reads: CASSVGAFSGANVLTF. The CDR3 DNA sequence: TGTGCCAGCAGCGTAGGGGCATTCTCTGGGGCCAACGTCCTGACTTTC.

At least ten counts were recorded for this clonotype. The gene calls are TRBV18 and TRBJ1-2; TRBD1 aligns across 8 bases. Unmatched junction bases numbered 11, after V lost 5 bases and J lost 6 bases. CDR3 length equals 15 residues. The germline V gene encodes CDR1 KGHSH and CDR2 LQKENI. CDR3: CASSGDRGSFNGYTF. The CDR3 coding sequence is TGTGCCAGCTCAGGCGACAGGGGATCATTCAATGGCTACACCTTC.

V usage is TRBV12-3 or TRBV12-4 and J usage is TRBJ2-7, with no clear D. CDR3 size: 14 residues. The V and J ends lost 2 bases and 0 bases respectively, with 8 bases between them. CDR3 DNA: TGTGCCAGCAGTTTAAACAGTCTCTCCTACGAGCAGTACTTC. The encoded protein is CASSLNSLSYEQYF.

This clonotype was picked up many times. This chain uses TRBV3-1 with TRBJ1-1; D remains unclear. Germline CDR1 reads LGHDT; CDR2 reads YNNKEL (reference sequence). This CDR3 is built from 14 residues. V gave up 0 bases and J gave up 0 bases, with 5 bases separating them. The CDR3 here is CASSQERMNTEAFF. In nucleotides, the CDR3 is TGTGCCAGCAGCCAAGAGCGCATGAACACTGAAGCTTTCTTT.

This clonotype has at least ten counts. V gene TRBV2 combines with J gene TRBJ1-1; possibly TRBD1 for D (5 bases). The germline CDR1 and CDR2 sequences are SNHLY and FYNNEI. Trimming pared 3 bases from V and 1 base from J, leaving 9 bases between. The length of the CDR3 is 14 residues. In DNA, the CDR3 is TGTGCCAGCAGTGATCGGGGGACGAACACTGAAGCTTTCTTT. It translates to CASSDRGTNTEAFF.

This clonotype appeared a few times. The V and J genes are TRBV11-2 and TRBJ2-2, with 9 bases aligning to TRBD1. The germline V gene encodes CDR1 SGHAT and CDR2 FQNNGV. With V trimmed by 5 bases and J by 7 bases, 5 bases remained unmatched. The CDR3 extends over 14 amino acids. The CDR3 here is CASSRGQGDGELFF. CDR3 nucleotides: TGTGCCAGCAGCCGGGGACAGGGCGACGGGGAGCTGTTTTTT.

This clonotype was detected a few times. The V call is TRBV7-2, the J call TRBJ2-3, with TRBD1 matching over 7 bases. V lost 1 base, J lost 6 bases, and 4 bases stayed unmatched. The CDR3 totals 14 residues. Germline loops: CDR1 SGHTA, CDR2 FQGNSA. The CDR3 loop reads CASSLGQGEDTQYF. The CDR3 DNA is TGTGCCAGCAGCTTAGGACAGGGCGAGGATACGCAGTATTTT.

The J gene is TRBJ2-7, the V gene TRBV29-1, with 9 nucleotides matching TRBD1. The CDR3 loop spans 14 amino acids. CDR1 SQVTM and CDR2 ANQGSEA come from the germline V gene. V trimming: 1 base; J trimming: 6 bases; junction bases outside the gene matches: 7. The CDR3 region is CSVEVFRTGAEQYF. In DNA, the CDR3 is TGCAGCGTTGAAGTTTTTAGGACAGGGGCCGAGCAGTACTTC.

The V and J genes are TRBV27 and TRBJ2-5; either TRBD1 or TRBD2 may fit D (5 bases each). The CDR3 totals 16 residues. Germline V gene sequence: CDR1 MNHEY, CDR2 SMNVEV (reference sequence). Trimming stripped 4 bases from V and 8 bases from J, with 23 bases between. The CDR3 bases are TGTGCCAGCAGTTACGTCGCTGCTCAAGGGACGGATACCCAGTACTTC. Translation: CASSYVAAQGTDTQYF.

This clonotype was picked up many times. The rearrangement uses TRBV5-1 and TRBJ2-3, with D perhaps being TRBD1 or TRBD2 (5 bases each). Germline lookup yields CDR1 SGHRS and CDR2 YFSETQ. The CDR3 contains 15 residues. With 4 bases removed from V and 4 bases from J, the gap between germline ends came to 16 bases. The CDR3 DNA reads TGCGCCAGCAGCCTCGCCGGGCAGGGAGCAGATACGCAGTATTTT. Amino acids: CASSLAGQGADTQYF.

This clonotype was seen many times. The rearrangement joins TRBV30 to TRBJ1-5, with D tentatively TRBD1 (5 bases). The CDR3 has 13 residues. The germline V gene has CDR1 GTSNPN and CDR2 SVGIG (reference sequence). V lost 1 base to trimming and J lost 5 bases, with 9 bases between them. CDR3 DNA: TGTGCCTGGAGTGGGGGGGGAGATCAGCCCCAGCATTTT. This codes for CAWSGGGDQPQHF. The full variable domain, rest sourced from reference TRBV30 and TRBJ1-5, is SQTIHQWPATLVQPVGSPLSLECTVEGTSNPNLYWYRQAAGRGLQLLFYSVGIGQISSEVPQNLSASRPQDRQFILSSKKLLLSDSGFYLCAWSGGGDQPQHFGDGTRLSIL.

This chain links TRBV9 with TRBJ1-6, with D uncertain. This CDR3 is 16 amino acids long. Trimming removed 0 bases at V and 0 bases at J, with 7 bases between. CDR1 is SGDLS and CDR2 is YYNGEE in the germline V gene. This CDR3 is CASSVGDSSYNSPLHF. CDR3 in DNA: TGTGCCAGCAGCGTAGGCGATAGCTCCTATAATTCACCCCTCCACTTT.

This clonotype was detected only a few times. At one end, the junction sequence differs from germline, possibly due to a read error. The V call is TRBV7-2, the J call TRBJ2-4; TRBD1 aligns across 8 bases. Per germline, CDR1 SGHTA and CDR2 FQGNSA. The CDR3 is made up of 12 amino acids. The CDR3: CASSTVPGQEHF. The DNA of the CDR3 is TGTGCCAGCAGCACAGTGCCGGGACAGGAACACTTC.

This clonotype was picked up many times. The chain is built from TRBV11-1 and TRBJ2-3, with D unresolved. The V and J ends lost 5 bases and 6 bases respectively, with 12 bases between them. Germline assignment: CDR1 SGHAT and CDR2 FQDESV (reference sequence). The CDR3 has 13 residues. The CDR3 sequence is CASSLSTGDTQYF. Written as DNA, the CDR3 is TGTGCCAGCAGCCTTTCCACCGGGGATACGCAGTATTTT.

In this sample, this clonotype turned up many times. The DNA of the CDR3 is TGTGCCAGCAGCCCCAGACGGAACACCGGGGAGCTGTTTTTT. It specifies CASSPRRNTGELFF. The chain employs TRBV7-9 and TRBJ2-2; D is undetermined. This CDR3 region has 14 residues. Germline values: CDR1 SEHNR, CDR2 FQNEAQ (reference sequence). The V gene lost 5 bases and the J gene lost 1 base, with 8 bases spanning the gap.

There are a few counts of this clonotype. V is TRBV7-9 and J is TRBJ1-2, with unresolved D. The germline V and J ends were trimmed by 3 bases and 2 bases, with 4 bases remaining between them. The CDR3 has 12 amino acids. Looked up from germline, CDR1 is SEHNR and CDR2 is FQNEAQ (reference sequence). This chain's CDR3 is CASSLENYGYTF. Written as DNA, the CDR3 is TGTGCCAGCAGCTTGGAAAACTATGGCTACACCTTC.

This clonotype was seen at least ten times. V is TRBV7-2 and J is TRBJ2-7; D ambiguous. CDR1 SGHTA and CDR2 FQGNSA come from the germline V gene. Trimming cost V 6 bases and J 0 bases, with 9 bases left between them. The CDR3 covers 13 residues. The CDR3 coding sequence is TGTGCCAGCAGGGGTCGGAACTCCTACGAGCAGTACTTC. Protein: CASRGRNSYEQYF.

This clonotype turned up a few times. This chain links TRBV20-1 with TRBJ2-7; 10 bases line up with TRBD2. This CDR3 has 15 residues. Germline V gives CDR1 DFQATT, CDR2 SNEGSKA (reference sequence). V trimming: 6 bases; J trimming: 6 bases; junction bases outside the gene matches: 14. CDR3 protein: CSASGLAVPGTEQYF. CDR3 DNA: TGCAGTGCCTCAGGACTAGCGGTCCCCGGGACCGAGCAGTACTTC.